Listed below are T cell receptor beta chains from one sample, sequenced in a study of glioma-infiltrating T cells after dendritic cell vaccination. Repertoires were generated with immunoSEQ multiplex PCR, while TCRdb's copy carries only in-frame clones and drops some. The sample lists 65,000 to 80,000 clones; about four fifths were seen once. Sequencing used blood, obtained before dendritic cell vaccination. These receptors all stem from a human donor with glioblastoma. Both conserved end residues are part of each CDR3. D genes are given only for firm matches. Not all rows give a size; the values are once, few, many and, for expanded clones, a class.

DNA | CDR3 | V | size | D | J
TGCGCCAGCAGCCAAGAGGGGACACAAGAGACCCAGTACTTC | CASSQEGTQETQYF | TRBV4-3 | few | . | TRBJ2-5
TGTGCCAGCAGTTCCCTTTCCTCCGCCTACGAGCAGTACTTC | CASSSLSSAYEQYF | TRBV6-5 | . | . | TRBJ2-7
TGTGCCAGCAGGGAACAGGGTTCCGAGCAGTACTTC | CASREQGSEQYF | TRBV2 | . | . | TRBJ2-7
TGTGCCAGCAGAATAGAGGTTCAGGGTGCCGGGGAGCTGTTTTTT | CASRIEVQGAGELFF | TRBV7-2 | . | . | TRBJ2-2
TGCGCCAGCAGCTTGGAAGGGGGCGGCGAGCAGTACTTC | CASSLEGGGEQYF | TRBV5-1 | once | TRBD1 | TRBJ2-7
TGTGCCATCAGTGAGTCGAGTGTTGCGAATGAGCAGTTCTTC | CAISESSVANEQFF | TRBV10-3 | . | . | TRBJ2-1
TGCAGCGTTCCATCGGGACAGGGGGCATCTGGGGCCAACGTCCTGACTTTC | CSVPSGQGASGANVLTF | TRBV29-1 | . | TRBD1 | TRBJ2-6
TGTGCCAGCAGGTCAAACTTGCAGGGGACCTACACCTTC | CASRSNLQGTYTF | TRBV7-9 | . | . | TRBJ1-2
TGTGCCAGCAAGGGAGATGAGAACACTGAAGCTTTCTTT | CASKGDENTEAFF | TRBV2 | . | . | TRBJ1-1
TGTGCCAGCTCACCCCTCCGTCTCACTAGCGGGGGCACCTACAATGAGCAGTTCTTC | CASSPLRLTSGGTYNEQFF | TRBV18 | . | TRBD2 | TRBJ2-1
TGTGCTAGTGGTTTGCAGGGGGCAGACTATGGCTACACCTTC | CASGLQGADYGYTF | TRBV12-5 | . | TRBD1 | TRBJ1-2
TGTGCCACCAGCAGGGGAAAACAGGGCTCACCCCTCCACTTT | CATSRGKQGSPLHF | TRBV15 | . | . | TRBJ1-6
TGTGCCAGCAGCTCAGACAGGGTTAACTATGGCTACACCTTC | CASSSDRVNYGYTF | TRBV5-4 | . | TRBD1 | TRBJ1-2
TGTGCTAGCCAAGGGGGACGGACATTCACCGGGGAGCTGTTTTTT | CASQGGRTFTGELFF | TRBV9 | . | . | TRBJ2-2
TGTGCCAGCAGCGGGGGAGGGGGGAACACTGAAGCTTTCTTT | CASSGGGGNTEAFF | TRBV5-4 | . | . | TRBJ1-1
TGTGCCAGCAGCCGGGACAGGGGGCCTGGAAACACCATATATTTT | CASSRDRGPGNTIYF | TRBV11-1 | . | TRBD1 | TRBJ1-3
TGCGCCAGCAGAAAGGACAGAAACACTGAAGCTTTCTTT | CASRKDRNTEAFF | TRBV4-3 | . | . | TRBJ1-1
TGCGCCAGCAGCTTGGATCTGAGCTACGAGCAGTACTTC | CASSLDLSYEQYF | TRBV5-1 | . | . | TRBJ2-7
TGTGCCAGCTCACTTCTAGCGGGGGGTGAGTATGAGCAGTTCTTC | CASSLLAGGEYEQFF | TRBV18 | . | TRBD2 | TRBJ2-1
TGTGCCAGCAGTGGACAGGGAGGCGCAGATACGCAGTATTTT | CASSGQGGADTQYF | TRBV7-9 | . | TRBD1 | TRBJ2-3
TGTGCCAGCAGCTCGACTGTGTATGGCTACACCTTC | CASSSTVYGYTF | TRBV7-2 | . | . | TRBJ1-2
TGTGCCACCCCACGGGGGGCGGCTAATTCACCCCTCCACTTT | CATPRGAANSPLHF | TRBV6-4 | . | . | TRBJ1-6
TGTGCCAGCAGCCTAAGGGACAACAAACTAACTTTCACCGGGGAGCTGTTTTTT | CASSLRDNKLTFTGELFF | TRBV7-6 | . | . | TRBJ2-2
TGCGCCAGCAGCTCCGAACACCAGGGGAACACTGAAGCTTTCTTT | CASSSEHQGNTEAFF | TRBV5-1 | . | . | TRBJ1-1
TGTGCCAGCAGCCCCCCCCTCGGGGTTACGCAGTATTTT | CASSPPLGVTQYF | TRBV7-2 | once | . | TRBJ2-3
TGTGCTAGTGGTTTGGTAGTAAGCATGAACACTGAAGCTTTCTTT | CASGLVVSMNTEAFF | TRBV12-5 | once | . | TRBJ1-1
TGTGCCAGCAGCACCCTAGCGGGGAACACAGATACGCAGTATTTT | CASSTLAGNTDTQYF | TRBV6-1 | many | TRBD2 | TRBJ2-3
TGTGCCAGCAAACTGGGGGGGATCCTTATAGAAGGTCAGCCCCAGCATTTT | CASKLGGILIEGQPQHF | TRBV28 | . | . | TRBJ1-5
TGCGCCAGCAGCGCCCGCCAGGGGGCGGATTACGAGCAGTACTTC | CASSARQGADYEQYF | TRBV4-1 | . | TRBD1 | TRBJ2-7
TGCGCCAGCGGCACACCGGGACAGGGGGCATTGTATGGCTACACCTTC | CASGTPGQGALYGYTF | TRBV10-2 | . | TRBD1 | TRBJ1-2
TGTGCCAGCAGCTTAGACAGGGAATATCCTGAAGCTTTCTTT | CASSLDREYPEAFF | TRBV7-9 | . | . | TRBJ1-1
TGTGCCATCAAAGAGGGCAGCGAGAACACTGAAGCTTTCTTT | CAIKEGSENTEAFF | TRBV10-3 | few | . | TRBJ1-1
TGCGCCAGCAGCTTGTGGGCGGGGGAAGAGAATACGCAGTATTTT | CASSLWAGEENTQYF | TRBV5-1 | . | TRBD2 | TRBJ2-3
TGTGCCAGCAGCCGGGGGTATAGCGAAAAACTGTTTTTT | CASSRGYSEKLFF | TRBV7-9 | . | . | TRBJ1-4
TGTGCCTGGAGGGTAGCGGGGGGCGGCTACGAGCAGTACTTC | CAWRVAGGGYEQYF | TRBV30 | . | TRBD2 | TRBJ2-7
TGCGCCAGCAGCTTTACAACGTCCCAGGATACGCAGTATTTT | CASSFTTSQDTQYF | TRBV5-1 | . | . | TRBJ2-3
TGTGCCAGTAGTACGGGACAATATAATTCACCCCTCCACTTT | CASSTGQYNSPLHF | TRBV19 | once | . | TRBJ1-6
TGTGCTAGTGGTTTGGTACGAGGGGGACAGGGAAACACTGAAGCTTTCTTT | CASGLVRGGQGNTEAFF | TRBV12-5 | . | TRBD1 | TRBJ1-1
TGTGCCAGCAGTGGGGACAGCTATAATTCACCCCTCCACTTT | CASSGDSYNSPLHF | TRBV2 | few | TRBD1 | TRBJ1-6
TGCGCCAGCAGCCTACAATCGACAGGGAGCGAGCAGTACTTC | CASSLQSTGSEQYF | TRBV5-8 | few | TRBD1 | TRBJ2-7